The rows below give T cell receptor beta chains drawn from one sample of a study of OX40 agonist ivuxolimab in advanced cancers. Libraries were prepared by immunoSEQ multiplex PCR; TCRdb keeps only in-frame clonotypes and omits some of them. Of 25,000 to 35,000 clones in the sample, about four fifths were seen once. This specimen was CD4+ or CD8+ T cells sorted from blood, taken in a trial of the OX40 agonist ivuxolimab. These receptors were taken from an adult with an advanced solid tumor such as melanoma, head and neck, liver or kidney cancer. Each CDR3 is given with its conserved first and last residue. The order of the fields is J gene, V gene, clone size, CDR3 length, D gene, CDR3 DNA, CDR3 protein. D genes are given only for firm matches. Size tells how often a clone was seen (once, few, many) or the class of an expanded clone, and some rows leave it out.

TRBJ2-7,TRBV11-2,NA,13,NA,TGTGCCAGCAGCTTTGGTCGGACCTACGAGCAGTACTTC,CASSFGRTYEQYF
TRBJ1-1,TRBV11-1,NA,16,TRBD1,TGTGCCAGCAGCTTCGCCAGGGGGCCTTTGAACACTGAAGCTTTCTTT,CASSFARGPLNTEAFF
TRBJ2-7,TRBV4-1,NA,14,NA,TGCGCCAGCAGCCAGGCCGGGAACCGCGGCGAGCAGTACTTC,CASSQAGNRGEQYF
TRBJ1-2,TRBV2,once,15,TRBD1,TGTGCCAGCAGTTCACTGACAGGGCCCTACTATGGCTACACCTTC,CASSSLTGPYYGYTF
TRBJ2-3,TRBV5-1,NA,15,NA,TGCGCCAGCAGCTTCAGTTTGCGCCGCACAGATACGCAGTATTTT,CASSFSLRRTDTQYF
TRBJ1-1,TRBV6-5,NA,15,NA,TGTGCCAGCAGTTCCCCGTGGGGGAGGAACACTGAAGCTTTCTTT,CASSSPWGRNTEAFF
TRBJ2-5,TRBV30,NA,15,TRBD1,TGTGCCTCGACCCCGGGGACAGGGGGCTTAGAGACCCAGTACTTC,CASTPGTGGLETQYF
TRBJ1-2,TRBV5-1,NA,14,NA,TGCGCCAGCAGCTTAGTGAGCTTCGACTATGGCTACACCTTC,CASSLVSFDYGYTF
TRBJ2-3,TRBV4-3,NA,18,NA,TGCGCCAGCAGCCAAGAACGGCAGGGGGGCGTAAGCACAGATACGCAGTATTTT,CASSQERQGGVSTDTQYF
TRBJ1-5,TRBV4-2,NA,17,TRBD1,TGTGCCAGCAGCCAAAAAGGGTCGGACAGGGTGTTTCAGCCCCAGCATTTT,CASSQKGSDRVFQPQHF
TRBJ2-7,TRBV27,NA,12,NA,TGTGCCAGCAGCCCGGACGGGAACGAGCAGTACTTC,CASSPDGNEQYF
TRBJ1-5,TRBV6-5,medium-sized,15,NA,TGTGCCAGCAGTTCGACGGGATTTGGCAATCAGCCCCAGCATTTT,CASSSTGFGNQPQHF
TRBJ2-5,TRBV13,NA,13,NA,TGTGCCAGCAGCTTAGACGGAGGTGAGACCCAGTACTTC,CASSLDGGETQYF
TRBJ2-3,TRBV28,NA,15,TRBD2,TGTGCCAGCAGTCCCCGGGAGGAGCTCACAGATACGCAGTATTTT,CASSPREELTDTQYF
TRBJ2-7,TRBV27,few,16,TRBD2,TGTGCCAGCAGTTCACCTAGCGGGGGGACATCCTACGAGCAGTACTTC,CASSSPSGGTSYEQYF
TRBJ2-5,TRBV4-3,NA,13,NA,TGCGCCAGCAGCCAGACTGGGTTAGAGACCCAGTACTTC,CASSQTGLETQYF
TRBJ2-7,TRBV4-1,once,16,TRBD2,TGCGCCAGCAGCCAAGAAGGGCGACTAGCCAGAAGCGAGCAGTACTTC,CASSQEGRLARSEQYF
TRBJ1-1,TRBV19,NA,14,NA,TGTGCCAGTAGTTCCACAGGGCCCTACGGGGAAGCTTTCTTT,CASSSTGPYGEAFF
TRBJ1-2,TRBV6-5,NA,14,TRBD1,TGTGCCAGCAGTTACTCGAGGGGGCTGAGTGGCTACACCTTC,CASSYSRGLSGYTF
TRBJ1-2,TRBV5-5,once,15,NA,TGTGCCAGCAGCCCCACGGGGCCGGATAACTATGGCTACACCTTC,CASSPTGPDNYGYTF
TRBJ2-7,TRBV5-1,NA,15,TRBD1,TGCGCCAGCAGCTTGACCGGACAGGGCTCCTACGAGCAGTACTTC,CASSLTGQGSYEQYF
TRBJ2-2,TRBV7-2,NA,15,NA,TGTGCCAGCAGCCAGAAGGGAGGGGGCACCGGGGAGCTGTTTTTT,CASSQKGGGTGELFF
TRBJ2-1,TRBV19,NA,15,NA,TGTGCCAGTAGTATTACAGAGAGCTCCTACAATGAGCAGTTCTTC,CASSITESSYNEQFF
TRBJ1-2,TRBV7-3,NA,13,NA,TGTGCCAGCAGCTTAAACCCCACTTATGGCTACACCTTC,CASSLNPTYGYTF
TRBJ1-4,TRBV6-4,few,15,NA,TGTGCCAGCAGTGACTCGGGCGGAGCTAATGAAAAACTGTTTTTT,CASSDSGGANEKLFF
TRBJ2-1,TRBV28,NA,15,NA,TGTGCCAGCAGTGTTCGCGGGGCGAGTCTTTCTAGGCAGTTCTTC,CASSVRGASLSRQFF
TRBJ2-5,TRBV9,NA,16,NA,TGTGCCAGCACCAAAGAAGAGACAGCGATTCAAGAGACCCAGTACTTC,CASTKEETAIQETQYF
TRBJ2-2,TRBV4-3,NA,16,TRBD1,TGCGCCAGCAGCCCATACCGACAGGGGAACACCGGGGAGCTGTTTTTT,CASSPYRQGNTGELFF
TRBJ1-1,TRBV30,once,15,NA,TGTGCCTGCCCCACACGGGCCGGGGGATTCACTGAAGCTTTCTTT,CACPTRAGGFTEAFF
TRBJ2-7,TRBV20-1,NA,11,NA,TGCAGTGCCCCTGAGTTTTCCGAGCAGTACTTC,CSAPEFSEQYF
TRBJ1-5,TRBV28,NA,14,NA,TGTGCCAGCAGCCCAAGGGGAGGAGGTCAGCCCCAGCATTTT,CASSPRGGGQPQHF
TRBJ2-2,TRBV4-3,once,18,TRBD1,TGCGCCAGCAGCCAATACCGTGAGTGGACAGGGGTAACCGGGGAGCTGTTTTTT,CASSQYREWTGVTGELFF
TRBJ2-7,TRBV5-1,NA,14,NA,TGCGCCAGCAGCTTGGAGGGGGGAGGCTACGAGCAGTACTTC,CASSLEGGGYEQYF
TRBJ2-1,TRBV5-4,NA,16,NA,TGTGCCAGCAGCTTGGTCCCCCAGAGCTCCTACAATGAGCAGTTCTTC,CASSLVPQSSYNEQFF
TRBJ2-1,TRBV29-1,NA,17,TRBD2,TGCAGCGTTGAAGTACGTAGCGGGAGAAGAGTAAGCAATGAGCAGTTCTTC,CSVEVRSGRRVSNEQFF
TRBJ1-1,TRBV19,NA,13,NA,TGTGCCAGTAGTACCGGAGTAAACACTGAAGCTTTCTTT,CASSTGVNTEAFF
TRBJ2-5,TRBV27,once,11,NA,TGTGCCAGCAGGCTAGGAGGGACCCAGTACTTC,CASRLGGTQYF
TRBJ2-7,TRBV9,NA,11,NA,TGTGCCAGCAGCGTAGGTGACGAGCAGTACTTC,CASSVGDEQYF
TRBJ2-3,TRBV7-7,once,13,TRBD1,TGTGCTAGCAGCCCCGGGACAGGTTATACGCAGTATTTT,CASSPGTGYTQYF
TRBJ2-2,TRBV6-4,NA,15,NA,TGTGCCAGCAGTGACTCAACAGAGAACACCGGGGAGCTGTTTTTT,CASSDSTENTGELFF
TRBJ2-6,TRBV27,NA,17,TRBD2,TGTGCCAGCTCGGTGTTAGCGGGAGTATCTGGGGCCAACGTCCTGACTTTC,CASSVLAGVSGANVLTF